These 24 T cell receptor beta chains share one sample of origin, sequenced in a study of metastatic and nonmetastatic thyroid tumors. All patients reached thyroid surgery having received no treatment beforehand. TCRdb reanalyzed the PCR reads with MiXCR. There are around 9,000 clones in the sample; over 25% occur only once, and roughly 13% lies in the top ten. The specimen sequenced was adjacent normal tissue. These receptors were obtained from a female donor with papillary thyroid cancer or a benign thyroid nodule (not recorded which). Some clones in this sample may be carry-over from other donors' samples.

This clone turned up a few times. This chain uses TRBV10-3 with TRBJ1-5; a possible D gene is TRBD1 (5 bases). From germline, CDR1 is ENHRY and CDR2 SYGVKD. The CDR3 sequence is 12 residues long. V gave up 6 bases and J gave up 3 bases, with 6 bases separating them. The DNA of the CDR3 is TGTGCCATCAGGGACAACAATCAGCCCCAGCATTTT. This sequence encodes CAIRDNNQPQHF.

This clone was counted ten times or more. The chain uses TRBV11-3 and TRBJ2-7; tentatively, D is TRBD1 (5 bases). CDR3 length: 12 residues. Germline CDR1 SGHNT, CDR2 YENEEA. Trimming cost V 3 bases and J 5 bases, with 8 bases left between them. The CDR3, as DNA: TGTGCCAGCAGCTTTACAGGCCACGAGCAGTACTTC. This encodes CASSFTGHEQYF.

This chain links TRBV11-3 with TRBJ2-1; no definite D call. The V gene's germline CDR1 is SGHNT and CDR2 YENEEA. The ends were cut back, 1 base at V and 7 bases at J, with 8 bases in the middle. This CDR3 is built from 13 residues. The CDR3 loop is CASSLGFGNEQFF. The CDR3 coding sequence is TGTGCCAGCAGCTTAGGGTTCGGAAATGAGCAGTTCTTC. The full variable domain, in which reference TRBV11-3 and TRBJ2-1 provide the parts outside the CDR3, is EAGVVQSPRYKIIEKKQPVAFWCNPISGHNTLYWYLQNLGQGPELLIRYENEEAVDDSQLPKDRFSAERLKGVDSTLKIQPAELGDSAVYLCASSLGFGNEQFFGPGTRLTVL.

The chain uses TRBV5-4 and TRBJ1-2; D is unclear. Trimming cost V 0 bases and J 3 bases, with 18 bases left between them. This CDR3 region has 17 residues. Germline assignment: CDR1 SGHNT and CDR2 YYREEE (reference sequence). The CDR3 coding sequence is TGTGCCAGCAGCTTGGAGACCTTGATATGGAGCGACTATGGCTACACCTTC. Translating it yields CASSLETLIWSDYGYTF. Full variable domain (missing parts from reference TRBV5-4 and TRBJ1-2): ETGVTQSPTHLIKTRGQQVTLRCSSQSGHNTVSWYQQALGQGPQFIFQYYREEENGRGNFPPRFSGLQFPNYSSELNVNALELDDSALYLCASSLETLIWSDYGYTFGSGTRLTVV.

This clone appeared a few times. The rearrangement joins TRBV27 to TRBJ2-7; 8 nucleotides align to TRBD1. The CDR3 runs to 17 residues. The V gene's germline CDR1 is MNHEY and CDR2 SMNVEV (reference sequence). V gave up 5 bases and J gave up 12 bases; unmatched junction bases: 24. The CDR3 region is CASSAGSGTGDSYDRYF. The CDR3 nucleotides read TGTGCCAGCAGTGCGGGGTCTGGGACAGGTGACTCCTACGATCGGTACTTC.

V is TRBV11-2 and J is TRBJ1-2; 7 positions agree with TRBD1. Trimming removed 5 bases from V and 8 bases from J; junction bases left unmatched: 2. The CDR3 has 11 residues. Germline V gene data show CDR1 as SGHAT and CDR2 as FQNNGV. The CDR3 is CASSAGGGYTF. The CDR3 DNA sequence: TGTGCCAGCAGCGCAGGGGGAGGCTACACCTTC.

Only a few counts were recorded for this clone. CDR3 sequence reads: CASSYGPKSDTQYF. The CDR3 DNA reads TGTGCCAGCAGCTATGGCCCTAAGTCAGATACGCAGTATTTT. The chain recombines TRBV11-2 with TRBJ2-3; no reliable D call. The length of the CDR3 is 14 residues. Germline V lookup: CDR1 SGHAT, CDR2 FQNNGV. Trimming took off 4 bases at V and 4 bases at J, with 12 bases between the two ends.

This clone is categorized as medium-sized. The V and J genes are TRBV5-8 and TRBJ2-3; D remains ambiguous. Trimming removed 4 bases from V and 4 bases from J, with 16 bases in between. CDR1 and CDR2 (germline): SGHTS, YDEGEE. This CDR3 region has 15 residues. The CDR3 protein is CASSTPHTTADTQYF. The CDR3 DNA is TGTGCCAGCAGCACCCCCCACACCACTGCAGATACGCAGTATTTT.

This clone has only a few counts. The chain carries TRBV19 and TRBJ2-1, with 7 nucleotides matching TRBD2. Germline CDR1 LNHDA, CDR2 SQIVND (reference sequence). Trimming cost V 7 bases and J 9 bases; bases outside gene matches: 6. The CDR3 is 12 amino acids. CDR3 sequence: CASMGGGGEQFF. The CDR3 nucleotides read TGTGCCAGTATGGGCGGGGGAGGTGAGCAGTTCTTC.

The V gene is TRBV19, the J gene TRBJ2-5; 10 bases map to TRBD2. Trimming removed 5 bases from V and 5 bases from J; junction bases left unmatched: 11. The CDR3 is 16 amino acids. Per the germline V gene, CDR1 is LNHDA and CDR2 is SQIVND (reference sequence). CDR3 protein: CASSYHLAGVEETQYF. In DNA, the CDR3 is TGTGCCAGTAGTTACCACCTAGCGGGAGTGGAGGAGACCCAGTACTTC.

This clone was counted a single time. This chain connects TRBV20-1 to TRBJ2-1, with D perhaps TRBD2 (5 bases). Germline V gene data show CDR1 as DFQATT and CDR2 as SNEGSKA (reference sequence). V lost 5 bases and J 6 bases, leaving 17 bases between the germline ends. This CDR3 has 14 residues. The CDR3 region has the DNA TGCAGTGCTCGAGGACTCGACCTACTCAATGAGCAGTTCTTC. The encoded protein is CSARGLDLLNEQFF.

This chain joins TRBV19 and TRBJ2-1; either TRBD1 or TRBD2 may fit D (5 bases each). Between the trimmed V and J ends, which lost 7 bases and 3 bases, there was a span of 13 bases. Germline lookup yields CDR1 LNHDA and CDR2 SQIVND (reference sequence). The CDR3 is made up of 14 amino acids. The CDR3 region has the DNA TGTGCCAGTATCGGGGATAGGGGCTACAATGAGCAGTTCTTC. Translated: CASIGDRGYNEQFF.

This clone was counted a few times. The V gene is TRBV6-1, the J gene TRBJ2-7, with D maybe TRBD2 (7 bases). V shed 6 bases and J shed 1 base, with 16 bases lying between them. CDR3 length equals 15 residues. Germline loops: CDR1 MNHNS, CDR2 SASEGT. The CDR3 coding sequence is TGTGCCAGCAGCGAACAGGAGGGGGGGTCCTACGAGCAGTACTTC. Translation gives CASSEQEGGSYEQYF.

V gene TRBV7-6 combines with J gene TRBJ2-5; no clear D gene. CDR1 is SGHVS and CDR2 is FNYEAQ in the germline V gene. The CDR3 sequence is 16 residues long. Trimming shortened V by 4 bases and J by 0 bases, and 15 bases separated the two germline ends. The CDR3 DNA follows: TGTGCCAGCAGCTCCAGACCGGACGCCCACCAAGAGACCCAGTACTTC. It specifies CASSSRPDAHQETQYF.

In regard to this clone: An end of the junction differs from the germline gene, which may be a read error. The chain joins TRBV6-2 or TRBV6-3 to TRBJ2-1; D is unresolved. The germline gives CDR1 MNHEY, CDR2 SVGEGT. The CDR3 covers 15 residues. CDR3 protein: CASSYGSVSYNEQFF. In DNA form, the CDR3 reads TGTGCCAGCAGTTATGGGTCGGTTTCCTACAACGAGCAGTTCTTC.

This rearrangement joins TRBV11-2 to TRBJ2-7; D remains ambiguous. The CDR3 sequence is 15 residues long. CDR1 and CDR2 (germline): SGHAT, FQNNGV. Trimming stripped 0 bases from V and 0 bases from J, with 9 bases between. CDR3 loop: CASSLDYYSSYEQYF. CDR3 nucleotide sequence: TGTGCCAGCAGCTTAGACTACTACAGCTCCTACGAGCAGTACTTC. Together with reference TRBV11-2 and TRBJ2-7, the CDR3 gives the full variable domain: EAGVAQSPRYKIIEKRQSVAFWCNPISGHATLYWYQQILGQGPKLLIQFQNNGVVDDSQLPKDRFSAERLKGVDSTLKIQPAKLEDSAVYLCASSLDYYSSYEQYFGPGTRLTVT.

This clone turned up a few times. This chain links TRBV20-1 with TRBJ2-7, with D unclear. CDR3 length: 14 amino acids. Trimming took 0 bases from V and 2 from J, leaving 11 bases between them. The germline gives CDR1 DFQATT, CDR2 SNEGSKA (reference sequence). The CDR3 DNA is TGCAGTGCTAGAGATCGGGTGCGTCCCTACGAGCAGTACTTC. Amino acids: CSARDRVRPYEQYF.

A note on this clone: At one boundary the junction diverges from the germline segment, which might be a read error. The rearrangement joins TRBV3-1 to TRBJ2-7, with 7 positions matching TRBD2. The CDR3 contains 15 residues. Germline V gene sequence: CDR1 LGHDT, CDR2 YNNKEL (reference sequence). The CDR3 protein is CASSSHAGESYEQYF. The DNA of the CDR3 is TGTGCCAGCAGCTCCCACGCGGGAGAATCCTACGAGCAGTATTTC.

With regard to this clone: An end of the junction differs from the germline gene, which may be a read error. The chain is built from TRBV7-9 and TRBJ1-1; D is ambiguous. The CDR3 extends over 14 amino acids. The germline V gene has CDR1 SEHNR and CDR2 FQNEAQ (reference sequence). This CDR3 reads CTSRPTWVNTEAFF. The CDR3, as DNA: TGTACCAGCAGACCCACGTGGGTGAACACTGAAGCTTTCTTT.

Note on this clone: This could be a read error, since a much larger clone is one nucleotide away. Different DNA sequences within this sample yield the same CDR3. The chain is built from TRBV6-4 and TRBJ2-3; 8 positions agree with TRBD2. This CDR3 spans 15 amino acids. Germline V gene lookup returns CDR1 MRHNA and CDR2 SNTAGT. This chain's CDR3 is CASSETSGATDTQYF. The CDR3 bases are TGTGCCAGTAGTGAAACTAGCGGAGCCACAGATACGCAGTATTTT.

The chain's CDR3 is CASSYSSGANVLTF. As DNA, the CDR3 is TGTGCCAGCAGTTACAGCTCTGGGGCCAACGTCCTGACTTTC. The V and J genes are TRBV6-2 or TRBV6-3 and TRBJ2-6; D remains unclear. The V end was cut by 2 bases, the J end by 0 bases, with 2 bases between. Germline values: CDR1 MNHEY, CDR2 SVGEGT. This CDR3 is built from 14 residues.

This clone was picked up a small number of times. The CDR3, as DNA: TGTGCCATGGCCAGCGGGAAAGAGACCCAGTACTTC. As protein: CAMASGKETQYF. The rearrangement uses TRBV19 and TRBJ2-5; 7 bases align to TRBD2. Germline V lookup: CDR1 LNHDA, CDR2 SQIVND (reference sequence). V was clipped by 10 bases and J by 3 bases; unmatched bases: 5. The CDR3 is 12 residues long.

The CDR3 DNA reads as TGTGCCAGCTCACCCGGACAGGGAAGCTCCTACGAGCAGTACTTC. Encoded protein: CASSPGQGSSYEQYF. This chain joins TRBV18 and TRBJ2-7; TRBD1 matches 8 bases. The germline V gene encodes CDR1 KGHSH and CDR2 LQKENI. The CDR3 contains 15 residues. The J segment lost 0 bases and the V segment lost 3 bases, leaving 4 bases of the junction unmatched. Using reference TRBV18 and TRBJ2-7 for the parts outside the CDR3, the full variable domain is NAGVMQNPRHLVRRRGQEARLRCSPMKGHSHVYWYRQLPEEGLKFMVYLQKENIIDESGMPKERFSAEFPKEGPSILRIQQVVRGDSAAYFCASSPGQGSSYEQYFGPGTRLTVT.

This clone is labeled medium-sized. The chain recombines TRBV9 with TRBJ2-1; D is undetermined. V lost 1 base to trimming and J lost 6 bases, with 5 bases between them. The germline V gene encodes CDR1 SGDLS and CDR2 YYNGEE. The CDR3 runs to 12 residues. CDR3 DNA sequence: TGTGCCAGCAGCGTAACCCGCAATGAGCAGTTCTTC. As protein: CASSVTRNEQFF.